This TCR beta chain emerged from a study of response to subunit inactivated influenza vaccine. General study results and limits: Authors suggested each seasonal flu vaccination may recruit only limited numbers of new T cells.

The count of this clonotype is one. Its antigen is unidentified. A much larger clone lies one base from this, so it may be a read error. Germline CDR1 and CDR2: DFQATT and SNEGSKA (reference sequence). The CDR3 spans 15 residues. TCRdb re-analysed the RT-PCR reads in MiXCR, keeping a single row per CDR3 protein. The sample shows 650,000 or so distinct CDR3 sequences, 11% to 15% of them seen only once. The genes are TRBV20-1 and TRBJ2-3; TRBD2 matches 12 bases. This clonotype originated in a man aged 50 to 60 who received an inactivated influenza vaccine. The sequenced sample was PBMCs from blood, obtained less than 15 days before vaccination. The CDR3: CIARFLAGGSETQYF. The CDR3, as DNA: TGCATTGCTAGGTTCCTAGCGGGAGGGAGTGAGACGCAGTATTTT.